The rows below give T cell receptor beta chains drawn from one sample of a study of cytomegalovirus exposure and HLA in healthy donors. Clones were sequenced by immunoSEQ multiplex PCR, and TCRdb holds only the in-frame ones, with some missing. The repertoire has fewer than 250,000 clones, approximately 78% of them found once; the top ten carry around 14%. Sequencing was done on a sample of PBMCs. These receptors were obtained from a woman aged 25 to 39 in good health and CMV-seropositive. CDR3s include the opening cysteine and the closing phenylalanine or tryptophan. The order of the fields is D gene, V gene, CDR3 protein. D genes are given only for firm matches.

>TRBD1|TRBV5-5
CASSLQRTGRGYTF
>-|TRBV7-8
CASSFLAGPGNQPQHF
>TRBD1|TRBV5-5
CASSPDRVSEAFF
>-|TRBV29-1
CSSRGTDEQFF
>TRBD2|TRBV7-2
CASSFSGGAKTQYF
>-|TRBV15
CATSREAIIAKNIQYF
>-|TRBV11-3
CASSLLGGEQYF
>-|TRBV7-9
CATSFRGTGELFF
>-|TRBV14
CASSQDGLVNEQFF
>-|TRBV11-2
CASSLSSGSTDTQYF
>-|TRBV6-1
CASSGWSYSYGYTF
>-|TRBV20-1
CSAKRGYEQYF
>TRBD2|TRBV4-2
CASSQVGGGGSEQYF
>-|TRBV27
CASSLVGQGLFYEQYF
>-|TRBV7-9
CASSTSIAVGRPGTYEQYF
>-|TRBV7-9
CASSLGTGLQYF
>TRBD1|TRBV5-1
CASSRTGYDQETQYF
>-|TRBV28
CASQAGADSYEQYF
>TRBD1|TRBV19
CASSIRQGRGNQPQHF
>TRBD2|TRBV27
CASGYAGGEQFF
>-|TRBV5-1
CASAPSGMNTDTQYF
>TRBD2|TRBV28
CASSFGGIQETQYF
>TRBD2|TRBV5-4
CASSSLAGGPNEQFF
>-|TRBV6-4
CASSEGTGGPDTQYF